This TCR beta chain derives from a study of blood T cell repertoires in COVID-19 (dated by TCRdb to about 2020). Concerning the study at large: Samples covering the acute and convalescent phases of COVID-19 were provided by collaborators in the United States, Italy and Spain. The prospective study material was composed of cDNA or gDNA derived from T cells, B-cell-depleted T cells, or PBMCs. Subjects who had been exposed to COVID-19, were actively infected with it, or had recovered from it provided the deeply sampled blood TCRbeta repertoires that made up the dataset. The repertoires were made available in a free public database intended to serve as a resource for research on the immune response to SARS-CoV-2. The samples were drawn from the first 160 participants of the ongoing ImmuneRACE study and from roughly 1,300 subjects provided by 6 global collaborators. The sample metadata nearly always contained a de-identified subject ID, COVID-19 status, age in years and sex. Where HLA class I and class II types were available, the types were taken from metadata supplied by the sample provider, not from assay-based typing. What the study reported, not specific to this receptor: How much clinical and demographic metadata was included differed by source and by participant, and the metadata was provided uncurated.

TCRbeta CDR3 regions were amplified from genomic DNA using the immunoSEQ Assay, a bias-controlled multiplex PCR. In the original analysis: Within the assay, amplification of reference gene primers was used to estimate how many nucleated cells each sample contained. To quantify the absolute abundance of each unique TCRbeta CDR3 rearrangement, sequence reads were collapsed and filtered. For each sample, productive Simpson clonality was calculated by taking the square root of Simpson's diversity index across productive rearrangements. Sourced from immuneACCESS, this table was stored by TCRdb with only in-frame sequences that have V and J called. A share of the clones is absent; for the studies checked, an unresolved V gene accounts for under half, and the remainder has no known explanation. The V and J calls and the clone size are those of that table, but D and trimming were determined from the DNA. For this sample the table gives under 200,000 clones, of which 88% were detected only once. Clones ranked in the top ten supply roughly 5.6% of the sample.

Collaborating institutions collected whole blood in K2EDTA tubes following their own protocols. For TCRbeta analysis, collaborator samples were shipped as frozen whole blood, as isolated PBMCs, or as DNA extracted from either sample type. Per the germline V gene, MDHEN is the CDR1 and SYDVKM is the CDR2. Trimming costs V 5 bases and J 4 bases, and their ends lie 21 bases apart. The CDR3 covers 18 residues, taking in both the cysteine and the phenylalanine. Kept here is only the CDR3 DNA, which spans 54 bases and is read in frame from base 1. Regarding this clone: Its recognized antigen is unknown. Base qualities are missing; no much larger clone stands one base away.

The sample comprised peripheral blood. The receptor comes from a man aged 35 to 55 with active or convalescent COVID-19. Recombination connected TRBV28 to TRBJ2-6, with TRBD2 perhaps the D gene, on 6 matching bases. Read as DNA, the sequence is TGTGCCAGCAGTCTTCGTAGGAGGGAGTTTTCCGGGGCCAACGTCCTGACTTTC. The resulting protein is CASSLRRREFSGANVLTF.